This TCR beta chain is from a study of T cells in Graves' hyperthyroidism and ophthalmopathy. Study context: The blood sample was taken at first diagnosis, before treatment began.

This clonotype was observed a handful of times. Its antigen is as yet unknown. The study's findings and limits: Blood samples included most of the expanded thyroid clonotypes exceeding 0.001. For ophthalmopathy, model prediction preceded onset by a median 6.5 months.

The source material, RNA transcripts, was used to amplify TCR beta CDR3 regions. The primer set for the first-round RT-PCR of the TCR CDR3 was HTBI. TCRdb called the multiplex PCR reads again in MiXCR, with one record for every CDR3 protein. The sample contains 600,000 to 700,000 distinct CDR3 sequences, over 12% of which appear only once. Orbital computed tomography, thyroid ultrasound, serum thyroxine and TRAb, and clinical symptoms together informed the diagnoses. The V gene's germline CDR1 is ENHRY and CDR2 SYGVKD. Unmatched junction bases numbered 4, after V lost 4 bases and J lost 4 bases. CDR3 length: 14 amino acids.

The chain has TRBV10-3 and TRBJ2-5; TRBD2 agrees at 9 bases. The TCR was taken from a woman aged 40-49 years with Graves' ophthalmopathy. Sequenced input: blood. Here the CDR3 DNA reads TGTGCCATCAGTGGAACGACTAGCGGAGAGACCCAGTACTTC. Translated, it gives CAISGTTSGETQYF.